This TCR beta chain was sequenced in a study of T cell responses to AZD1222 COVID-19 vaccine. General observations from the study: Dominant at 160-218 and 743-854, vaccine-associated CD4 TCRs also spanned spike.

V gave up 5 bases and J gave up 3 bases, with 5 bases separating them. CDR1 is LNHDA and CDR2 is SQIVND in the germline V gene (reference sequence). This CDR3 comprises 12 residues. On this clone itself: Its cognate antigen is unknown.

Measured with immunoSEQ multiplex PCR; TCRdb has only the in-frame clones, and not every one. The sample yields roughly 95,000 clones, around nine tenths seen once. The sample in question was peripheral blood, obtained on day 0 of AZD1222 vaccination. The J gene is TRBJ1-5, the V gene TRBV19; D is unclear. The clonotype comes from an adult in good health. CDR3 in DNA: TGTGCCAGTAGTGCTCACAATCAGCCCCAGCATTTT. It encodes CASSAHNQPQHF.